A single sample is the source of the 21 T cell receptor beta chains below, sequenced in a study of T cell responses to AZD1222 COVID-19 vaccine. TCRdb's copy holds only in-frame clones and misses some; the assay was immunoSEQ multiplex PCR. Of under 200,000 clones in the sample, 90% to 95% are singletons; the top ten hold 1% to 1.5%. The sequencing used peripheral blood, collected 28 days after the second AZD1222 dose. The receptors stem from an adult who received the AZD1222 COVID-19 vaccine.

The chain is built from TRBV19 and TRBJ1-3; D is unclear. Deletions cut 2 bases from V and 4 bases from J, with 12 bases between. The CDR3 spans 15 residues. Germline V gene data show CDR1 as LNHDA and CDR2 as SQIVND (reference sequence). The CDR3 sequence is CASSITGSGGNTIYF. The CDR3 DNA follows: TGTGCCAGTAGTATAACCGGATCGGGAGGAAACACCATATATTTT.

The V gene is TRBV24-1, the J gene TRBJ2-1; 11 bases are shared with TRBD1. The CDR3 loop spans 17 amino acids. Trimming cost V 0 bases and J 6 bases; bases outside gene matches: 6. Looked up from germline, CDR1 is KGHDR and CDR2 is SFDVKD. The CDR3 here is CATSDLQGTGGPNEQFF. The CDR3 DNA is TGTGCCACCAGTGATTTGCAGGGGACAGGGGGACCCAATGAGCAGTTCTTC.

The CDR3 bases are TGTGCCAGCAGCCAATCCGGGACTTACCATGACAATGAGCAGTTCTTC. Protein: CASSQSGTYHDNEQFF. The chain uses TRBV3-1 (or the pseudogene TRBV3-2) and TRBJ2-1, with D tentatively TRBD2 (6 bases). V was pared by 2 bases and J by 5 bases, with 16 bases between. The CDR3 is 16 residues long. CDR1 and CDR2 (germline): LGHDT, YNNKEL (reference sequence).

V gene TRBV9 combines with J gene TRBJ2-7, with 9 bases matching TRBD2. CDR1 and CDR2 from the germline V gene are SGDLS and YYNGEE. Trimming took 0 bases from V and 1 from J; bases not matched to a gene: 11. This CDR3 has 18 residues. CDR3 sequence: CASSVGAGASGISYEQYF. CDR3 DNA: TGTGCCAGCAGCGTAGGGGCCGGGGCTAGCGGGATTTCCTACGAGCAGTACTTC.

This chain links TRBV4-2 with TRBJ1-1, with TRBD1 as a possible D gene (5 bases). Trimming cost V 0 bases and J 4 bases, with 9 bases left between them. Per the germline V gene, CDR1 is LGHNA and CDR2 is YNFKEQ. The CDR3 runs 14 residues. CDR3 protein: CASSQDEGSTEAFF. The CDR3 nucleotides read TGTGCCAGCAGCCAAGATGAGGGGAGCACTGAAGCTTTCTTT.

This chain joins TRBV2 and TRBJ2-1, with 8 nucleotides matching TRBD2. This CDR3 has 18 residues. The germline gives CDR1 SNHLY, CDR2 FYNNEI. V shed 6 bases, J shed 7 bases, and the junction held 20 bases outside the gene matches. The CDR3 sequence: CASSGRVQNGGARNEQFF. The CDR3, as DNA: TGTGCCAGCAGCGGAAGGGTTCAAAACGGGGGGGCCAGGAATGAGCAGTTCTTC.

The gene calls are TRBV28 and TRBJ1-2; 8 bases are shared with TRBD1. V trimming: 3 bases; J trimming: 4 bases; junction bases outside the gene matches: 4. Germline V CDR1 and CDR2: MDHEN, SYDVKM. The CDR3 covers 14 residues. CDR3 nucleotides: TGTGCCAGCAGTTTCTCCGGGACAGGCTATGGCTACACCTTC. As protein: CASSFSGTGYGYTF.

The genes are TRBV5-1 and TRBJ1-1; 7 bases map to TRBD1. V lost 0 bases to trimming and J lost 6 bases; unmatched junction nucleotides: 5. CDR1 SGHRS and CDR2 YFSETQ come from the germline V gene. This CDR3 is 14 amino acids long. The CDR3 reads CASSLGQGVPEAFF. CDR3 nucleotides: TGCGCCAGCAGCTTGGGGCAGGGGGTCCCTGAAGCTTTCTTT.

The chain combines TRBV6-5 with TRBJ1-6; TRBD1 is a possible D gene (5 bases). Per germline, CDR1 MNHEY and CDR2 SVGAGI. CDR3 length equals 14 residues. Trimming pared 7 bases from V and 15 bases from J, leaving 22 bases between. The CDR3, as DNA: TGTGCCAGCACCCCAGGGCGCCCCGGGAAAGGCCTCCACTTT. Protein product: CASTPGRPGKGLHF.

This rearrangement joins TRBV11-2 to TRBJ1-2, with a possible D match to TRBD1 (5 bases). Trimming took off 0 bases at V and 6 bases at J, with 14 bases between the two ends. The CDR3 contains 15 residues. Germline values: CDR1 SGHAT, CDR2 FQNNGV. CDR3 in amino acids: CASSLESLGGHGYTF. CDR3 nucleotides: TGTGCCAGCAGCTTAGAGAGTTTGGGGGGACATGGCTACACCTTC. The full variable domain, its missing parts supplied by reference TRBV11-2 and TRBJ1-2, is EAGVAQSPRYKIIEKRQSVAFWCNPISGHATLYWYQQILGQGPKLLIQFQNNGVVDDSQLPKDRFSAERLKGVDSTLKIQPAKLEDSAVYLCASSLESLGGHGYTFGSGTRLTVV.

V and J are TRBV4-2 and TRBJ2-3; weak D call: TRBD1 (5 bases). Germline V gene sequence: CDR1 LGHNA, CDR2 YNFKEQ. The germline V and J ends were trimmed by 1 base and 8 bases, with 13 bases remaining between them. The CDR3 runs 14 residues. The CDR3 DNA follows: TGTGCCAGCAGCCAAGCAGGGCCAGATCTTACGCAGTATTTT. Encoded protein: CASSQAGPDLTQYF.

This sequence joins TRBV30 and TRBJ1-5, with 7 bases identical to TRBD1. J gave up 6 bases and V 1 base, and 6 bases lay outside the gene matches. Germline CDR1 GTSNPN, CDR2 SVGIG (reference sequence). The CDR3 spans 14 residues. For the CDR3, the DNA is TGTGCCTGGAGTGACCGACAGGGAGGTCAGCCCCAGCATTTT. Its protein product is CAWSDRQGGQPQHF.

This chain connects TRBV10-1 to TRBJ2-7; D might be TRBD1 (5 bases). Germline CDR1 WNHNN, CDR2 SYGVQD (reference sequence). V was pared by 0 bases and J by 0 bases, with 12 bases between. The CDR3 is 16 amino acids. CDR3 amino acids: CASSESNRFSSYEQYF. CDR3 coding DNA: TGCGCCAGCAGTGAGTCGAACAGGTTTAGCTCCTACGAGCAGTACTTC.

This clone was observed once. The CDR3 bases are TGTGCCAGCAATCAGCGGGGCTCTGGAAACACCATATATTTT. This encodes CASNQRGSGNTIYF. The chain uses TRBV7-2 and TRBJ1-3, with D uncertain. V was cut by 7 bases and J by 0 bases, with 10 bases left in between. The germline CDR1 and CDR2 sequences are SGHTA and FQGNSA. The CDR3 sequence is 14 residues long.

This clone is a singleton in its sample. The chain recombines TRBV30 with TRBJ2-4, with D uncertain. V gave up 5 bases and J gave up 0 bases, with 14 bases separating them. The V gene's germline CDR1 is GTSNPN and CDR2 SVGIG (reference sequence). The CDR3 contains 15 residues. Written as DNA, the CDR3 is TGTGCCTGGGAAAAAAAGTCAGCAGCCAAAAACATTCAGTACTTC. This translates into CAWEKKSAAKNIQYF.

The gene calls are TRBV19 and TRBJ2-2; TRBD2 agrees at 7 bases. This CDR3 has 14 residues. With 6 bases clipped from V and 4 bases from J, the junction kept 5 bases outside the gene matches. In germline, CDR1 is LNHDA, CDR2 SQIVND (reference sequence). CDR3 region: CASRSGRGTGELFF. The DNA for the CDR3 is TGTGCCAGTAGGTCGGGGAGGGGCACCGGGGAGCTGTTTTTT.

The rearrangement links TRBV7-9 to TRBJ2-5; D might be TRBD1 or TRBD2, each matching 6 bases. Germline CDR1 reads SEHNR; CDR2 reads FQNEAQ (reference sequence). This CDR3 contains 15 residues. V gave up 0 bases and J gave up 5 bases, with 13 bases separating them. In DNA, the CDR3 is TGTGCCAGCAGCTTAGCGATCGGGGGCGGGGAGACCCAGTACTTC. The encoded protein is CASSLAIGGGETQYF.

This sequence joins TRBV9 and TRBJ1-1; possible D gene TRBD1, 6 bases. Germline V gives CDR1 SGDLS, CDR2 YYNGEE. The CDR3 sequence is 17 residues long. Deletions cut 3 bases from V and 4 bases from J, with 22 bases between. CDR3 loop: CASSAGPGGGWITEAFF. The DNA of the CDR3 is TGTGCCAGCAGCGCCGGGCCGGGAGGGGGTTGGATCACTGAAGCTTTCTTT. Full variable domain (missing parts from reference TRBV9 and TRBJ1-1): DSGVTQTPKHLITATGQRVTLRCSPRSGDLSVYWYQQSLDQGLQFLIQYYNGEERAKGNILERFSAQQFPDLHSELNLSSLELGDSALYFCASSAGPGGGWITEAFFGQGTRLTVV.

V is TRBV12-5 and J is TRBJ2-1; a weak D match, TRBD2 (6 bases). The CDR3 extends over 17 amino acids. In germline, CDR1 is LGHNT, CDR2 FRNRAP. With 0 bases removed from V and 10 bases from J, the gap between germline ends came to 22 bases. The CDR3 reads CASGLVLGRDSYYEQFF. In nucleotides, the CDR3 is TGTGCTAGTGGTTTGGTACTCGGGCGGGACTCATATTACGAGCAGTTCTTC.

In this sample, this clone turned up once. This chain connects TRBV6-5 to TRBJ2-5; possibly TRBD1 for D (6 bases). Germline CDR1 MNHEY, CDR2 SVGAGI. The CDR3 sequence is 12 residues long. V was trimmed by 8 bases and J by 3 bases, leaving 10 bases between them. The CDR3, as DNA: TGTGCCAGCGGGGGCTACGAAGAGACCCAGTACTTC. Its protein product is CASGGYEETQYF.

The CDR3 DNA sequence: TGTGCCAGCAGGCGGTCCGAGAACACTGAAGCTTTCTTT. It translates to CASRRSENTEAFF. The gene calls are TRBV6-5 and TRBJ1-1, with D unresolved. Germline lookup yields CDR1 MNHEY and CDR2 SVGAGI. The CDR3 is 13 amino acids. V was clipped by 6 bases and J by 1 base, with 9 bases between them.